This T cell receptor (beta chain) was recovered during a study of regulatory T cells in long-lasting Graves disease. For the study at large: Persistent cases were those of Graves' disease that involved over 5 years of antithyroid drugs with positive TSH receptor antibodies. Study results and caveats: Sample size was small, which may have lowered accuracy. There was favoring of TRBV28, TRBJ1-2 and TRBJ2-5 in persistent disease.

Sample time point: persistent/refractory GD, antithyroid drugs over 5 years with positive TRAb. PBMCs were the source of the RNA used for TCR sequencing. Building the TCR beta libraries relied on iRepertoire HTBI primers, and CDR3 regions underwent Arm-PCR. TCRdb ran MiXCR on the multiplex PCR reads and lists one entry per CDR3 protein. The data show roughly 490,000 distinct CDR3 sequences, less than 25% seen once. Trimming removed 0 bases at V and 5 bases at J, with 7 bases between. CDR3 length: 13 amino acids. Germline lookup yields CDR1 SGHNT and CDR2 YENEEA. This clonotype was observed many times. Its antigen is unidentified.

This chain joins TRBV11-3 and TRBJ1-1; maybe TRBD1 (5 bases). This TCR was sampled from a female donor with Graves disease. The sequences come from peripheral blood mononuclear cells (PBMCs), collected when the disease was refractory, from a patient treated with antithyroid drugs. This CDR3 is CASSLDEGTEAFF. CDR3 nucleotide sequence: TGTGCCAGCAGCTTAGATGAGGGGACTGAAGCTTTCTTT.